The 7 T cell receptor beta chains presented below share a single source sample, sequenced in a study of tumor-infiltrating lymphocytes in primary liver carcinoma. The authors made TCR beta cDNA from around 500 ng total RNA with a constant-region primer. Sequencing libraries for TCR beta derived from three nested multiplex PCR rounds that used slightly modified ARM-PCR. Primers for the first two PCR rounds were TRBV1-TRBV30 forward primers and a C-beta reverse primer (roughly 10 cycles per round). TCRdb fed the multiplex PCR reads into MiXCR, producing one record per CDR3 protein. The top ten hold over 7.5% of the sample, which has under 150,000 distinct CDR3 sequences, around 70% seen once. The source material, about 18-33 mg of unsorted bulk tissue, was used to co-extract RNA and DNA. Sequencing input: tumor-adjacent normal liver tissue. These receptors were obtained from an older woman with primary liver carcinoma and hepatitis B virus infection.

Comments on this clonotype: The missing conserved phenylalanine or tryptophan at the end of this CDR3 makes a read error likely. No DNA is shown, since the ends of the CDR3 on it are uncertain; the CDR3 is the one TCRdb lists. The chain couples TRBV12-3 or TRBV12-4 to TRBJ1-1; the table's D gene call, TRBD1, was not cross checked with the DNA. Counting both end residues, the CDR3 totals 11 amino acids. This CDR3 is CASSLGQGRFL.

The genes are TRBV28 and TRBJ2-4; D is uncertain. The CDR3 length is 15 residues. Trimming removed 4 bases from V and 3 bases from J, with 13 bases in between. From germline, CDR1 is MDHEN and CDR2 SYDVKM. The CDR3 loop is CASSSPWLLKNIQYF. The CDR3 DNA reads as TGTGCCAGCAGTTCGCCCTGGTTGCTCAAAAACATTCAGTACTTC.

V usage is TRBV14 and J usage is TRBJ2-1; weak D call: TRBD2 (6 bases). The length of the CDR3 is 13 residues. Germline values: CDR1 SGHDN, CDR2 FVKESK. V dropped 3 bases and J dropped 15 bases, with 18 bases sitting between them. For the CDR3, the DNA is TGTGCCAGCAGCCATGTACTCGGGAGCCCCTCGTTCTTC. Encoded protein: CASSHVLGSPSFF.

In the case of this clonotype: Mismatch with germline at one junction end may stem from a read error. As DNA, the CDR3 is TGTGCCAGCGGCTTGGGACTAGACTCCTACGAGCAGTACTTC. Translation: CASGLGLDSYEQYF. This rearrangement joins TRBV7-2 to TRBJ2-7, with TRBD2 matching over 8 bases. The CDR3 covers 14 residues. CDR1 SGHTA and CDR2 FQGNSA come from the germline V gene.

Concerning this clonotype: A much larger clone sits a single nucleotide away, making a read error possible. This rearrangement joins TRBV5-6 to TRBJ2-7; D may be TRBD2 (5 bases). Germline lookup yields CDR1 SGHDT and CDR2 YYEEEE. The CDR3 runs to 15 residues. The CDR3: CTSSFRETAVYEQYF. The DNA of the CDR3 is TGTACCAGCAGCTTTAGGGAGACTGCAGTCTACGAGCAGTACTTC.

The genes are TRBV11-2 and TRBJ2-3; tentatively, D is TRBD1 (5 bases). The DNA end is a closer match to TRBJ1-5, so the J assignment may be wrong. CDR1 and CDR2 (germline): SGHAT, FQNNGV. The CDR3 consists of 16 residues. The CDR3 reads CASSLSGGTSTDTQHF. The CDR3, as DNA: TGTGCCAGCAGCTTATCCGGAGGGACTAGTACTGATACGCAGCATTTT.

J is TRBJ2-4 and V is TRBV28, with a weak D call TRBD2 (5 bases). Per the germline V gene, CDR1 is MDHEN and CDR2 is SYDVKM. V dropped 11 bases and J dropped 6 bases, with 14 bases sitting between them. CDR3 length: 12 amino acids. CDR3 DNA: TGTGCCGTTTCCGGGAATCCAAACATTCAGTACTTC. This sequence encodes CAVSGNPNIQYF.